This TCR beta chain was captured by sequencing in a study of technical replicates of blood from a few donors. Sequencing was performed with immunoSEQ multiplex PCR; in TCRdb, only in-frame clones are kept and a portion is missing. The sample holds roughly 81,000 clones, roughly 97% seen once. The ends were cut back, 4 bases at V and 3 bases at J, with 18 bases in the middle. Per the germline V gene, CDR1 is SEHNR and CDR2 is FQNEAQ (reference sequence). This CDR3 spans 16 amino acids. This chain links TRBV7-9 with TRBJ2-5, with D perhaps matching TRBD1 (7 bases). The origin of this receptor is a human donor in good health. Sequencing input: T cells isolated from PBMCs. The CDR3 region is CASSSIAEGAEETQYF. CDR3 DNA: TGTGCCAGCAGCTCAATAGCGGAGGGGGCCGAAGAGACCCAGTACTTC.